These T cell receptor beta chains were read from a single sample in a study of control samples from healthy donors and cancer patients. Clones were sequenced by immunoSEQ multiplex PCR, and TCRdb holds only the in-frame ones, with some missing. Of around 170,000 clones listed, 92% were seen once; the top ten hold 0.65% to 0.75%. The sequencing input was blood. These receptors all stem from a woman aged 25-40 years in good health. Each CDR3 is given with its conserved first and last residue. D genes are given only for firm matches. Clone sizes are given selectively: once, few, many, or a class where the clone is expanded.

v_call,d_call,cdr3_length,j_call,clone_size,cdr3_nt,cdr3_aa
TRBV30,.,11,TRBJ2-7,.,TGTGCCTGGAGTGTGCTAGGCGAGCAGTACTTC,CAWSVLGEQYF
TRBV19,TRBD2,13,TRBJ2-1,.,TGTGCCAGTAGGGGGGGGGATCCGAAGGAGCAGTTCTTC,CASRGGDPKEQFF
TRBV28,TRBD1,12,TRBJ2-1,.,TGTGCCAGCAGAATGGACAGGGATGAGCAGTTCTTC,CASRMDRDEQFF
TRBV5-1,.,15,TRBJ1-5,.,TGCGCCAGCAGCTTGGGGGTGATGGGCAATCAGCCCCAGCATTTT,CASSLGVMGNQPQHF
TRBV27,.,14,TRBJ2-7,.,TGTGCCAGCAGCCCTTATGGGGGTTCTTACGAGCAGTACTTC,CASSPYGGSYEQYF
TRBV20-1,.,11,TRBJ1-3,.,TGCAGTGCTAGAGGGAGTGACACCATATATTTT,CSARGSDTIYF
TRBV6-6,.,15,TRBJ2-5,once,TGTGCCAGCAGTTACTCGAGACTATACCAAGAGACCCAGTACTTC,CASSYSRLYQETQYF
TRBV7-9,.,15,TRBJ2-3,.,TGTGCCAGCAGCTTCAGGGCTGGGGGCGGAGATACGCAGTATTTT,CASSFRAGGGDTQYF
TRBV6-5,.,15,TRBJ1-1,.,TGTGCCAGCAGTTACTCCGGGCAGGGGAGGGCTGAAGCTTTCTTT,CASSYSGQGRAEAFF
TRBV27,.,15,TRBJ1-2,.,TGTGCCAGCAGTTTCGGAACAGCCGCTAACTATGGCTACACCTTC,CASSFGTAANYGYTF
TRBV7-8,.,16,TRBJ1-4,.,TGTGCCAGCAGCTTACCCACCAAACCCTTGGAGGAAAAACTGTTTTTT,CASSLPTKPLEEKLFF
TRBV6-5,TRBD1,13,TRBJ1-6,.,TGTGCCGGTCAGACAGGGAGAGGTTCACCCCTCCACTTT,CAGQTGRGSPLHF
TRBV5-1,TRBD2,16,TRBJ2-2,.,TGCGCCAGCAGTCTTGGACTAGCGGGAGCGACCGGGGAGCTGTTTTTT,CASSLGLAGATGELFF
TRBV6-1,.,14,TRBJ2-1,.,TGTGCCAGCAGTGAAGTAAGGGATTACAATGAGCAGTTCTTC,CASSEVRDYNEQFF
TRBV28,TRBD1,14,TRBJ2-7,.,TGTGCCAGCAGTTTCTTGGACAGGTCCTACGAGCAGTACTTC,CASSFLDRSYEQYF
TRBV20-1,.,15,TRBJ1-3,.,TGCAGTGCTAGTCGAGGGAGACTATCTGGAAACACCATATATTTT,CSASRGRLSGNTIYF
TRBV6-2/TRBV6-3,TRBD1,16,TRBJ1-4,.,TGTGCCAGCAGTTACCACCGGACAGGTCAAGGCGAAAAACTGTTTTTT,CASSYHRTGQGEKLFF
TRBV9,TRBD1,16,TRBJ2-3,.,TGTGCCAGCAGCGTAGAAGGGACAGGGACCACAGATACGCAGTATTTT,CASSVEGTGTTDTQYF
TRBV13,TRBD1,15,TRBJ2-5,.,TGTGCCAGCAGCTTACGACAGGGGAGACAAGAGACCCAGTACTTC,CASSLRQGRQETQYF
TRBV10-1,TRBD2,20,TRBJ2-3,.,TGCGCCAGCAGTGAAGAAAGGAGGACTAGCGGGAGGGGAGCCACAGATACGCAGTATTTT,CASSEERRTSGRGATDTQYF
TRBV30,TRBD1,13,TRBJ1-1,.,TGTGCCCAACAGGGGGCCCAGAACACTGAAGCTTTCTTT,CAQQGAQNTEAFF
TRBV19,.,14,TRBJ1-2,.,TGTGCCAGTAGTATAGTCCCGGGTCCTTATGGCTACACCTTC,CASSIVPGPYGYTF
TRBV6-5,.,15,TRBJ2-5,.,TGTGCCAGCAGCGTAGGAGCAGGGTTCGAGGAGACCCAGTACTTC,CASSVGAGFEETQYF
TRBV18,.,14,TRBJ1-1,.,TGTGCCAGCTCACCACCGACGCCGAACACTGAAGCTTTCTTT,CASSPPTPNTEAFF
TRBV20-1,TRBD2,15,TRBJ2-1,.,TGCAGTGCTAGTCGGACTAGCGGGAGGGCGGTTGAGCAGTTCTTC,CSASRTSGRAVEQFF
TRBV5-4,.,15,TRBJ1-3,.,TGTGCCAGCACCGTGGGGGGGTCGGGAGGAAACACCATATATTTT,CASTVGGSGGNTIYF
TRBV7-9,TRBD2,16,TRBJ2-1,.,TGTGCCAGCAGCCTACGACTAGCGGGAGGTTACAGTGAGCAGTTCTTC,CASSLRLAGGYSEQFF
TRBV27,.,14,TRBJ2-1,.,TGTGCCAGCAGTTTATCCAGGAGCGACAATGAGCAGTTCTTC,CASSLSRSDNEQFF
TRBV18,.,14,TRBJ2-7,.,TGTGCCAGCTCACCTACGGGACGCAACTACGAGCAGTACTTC,CASSPTGRNYEQYF
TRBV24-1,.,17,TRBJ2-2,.,TGTGCCACCAGTGATACCGCCCTCGGGGGGCACACCGGGGAGCTGTTTTTT,CATSDTALGGHTGELFF
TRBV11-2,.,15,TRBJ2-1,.,TGTGCCAGCAGCTCCCCGTGGACTGGCAACAATGAGCAGTTCTTC,CASSSPWTGNNEQFF
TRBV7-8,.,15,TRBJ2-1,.,TGTGCCAGCAGCTTAGAGGGGGGAGGATACAATGAGCAGTTCTTC,CASSLEGGGYNEQFF
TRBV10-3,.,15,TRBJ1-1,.,TGTGCCATCAGTGAACCGGGCCAGGGTGGCACTGAAGCTTTCTTT,CAISEPGQGGTEAFF
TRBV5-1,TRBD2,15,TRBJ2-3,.,TGCGCCAGCAGCCGACTAGCGGGAGCGACAGATACGCAGTATTTT,CASSRLAGATDTQYF
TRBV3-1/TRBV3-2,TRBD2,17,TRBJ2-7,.,TGTGCCAGCAGTGGGGGAGCAACTAAGCGGGAGGATTACGAGCAGTACTTC,CASSGGATKREDYEQYF
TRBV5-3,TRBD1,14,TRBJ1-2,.,TGTGCCAGAAGTCTCAGCCAGGGGGCGCGGGGCTACACCTTC,CARSLSQGARGYTF
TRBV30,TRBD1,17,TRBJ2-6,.,TGTGCCTGGTACAGGGGTCGCATTAGCTCTGGGGCCAACGTCCTGACTTTC,CAWYRGRISSGANVLTF
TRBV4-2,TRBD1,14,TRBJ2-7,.,TGTGCCAGCAGCCAGGGACAGGGAGATTACGAGCAGTACTTC,CASSQGQGDYEQYF